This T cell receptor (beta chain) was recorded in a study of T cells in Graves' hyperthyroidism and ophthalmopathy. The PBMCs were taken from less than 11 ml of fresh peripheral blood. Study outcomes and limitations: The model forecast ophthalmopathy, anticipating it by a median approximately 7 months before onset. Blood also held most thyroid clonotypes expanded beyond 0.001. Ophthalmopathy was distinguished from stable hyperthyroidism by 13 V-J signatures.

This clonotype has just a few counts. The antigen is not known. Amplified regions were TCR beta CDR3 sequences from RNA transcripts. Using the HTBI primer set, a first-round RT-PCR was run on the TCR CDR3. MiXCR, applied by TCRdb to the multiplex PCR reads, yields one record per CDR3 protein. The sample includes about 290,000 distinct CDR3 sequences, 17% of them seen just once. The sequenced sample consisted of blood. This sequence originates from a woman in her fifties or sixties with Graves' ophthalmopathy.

The CDR3 spells CATSDLSPAGGVLTGELFF. The CDR3 DNA follows: TGTGCCACCAGTGATTTGTCGCCAGCGGGAGGAGTTCTAACCGGGGAGCTGTTTTTT. V and J are TRBV24-1 and TRBJ2-2; 9 bases are shared with TRBD2. Germline CDR1 is KGHDR and CDR2 is SFDVKD. The CDR3 has 19 residues. J was trimmed by 5 bases and V by 0 bases; bases with no gene match: 12.